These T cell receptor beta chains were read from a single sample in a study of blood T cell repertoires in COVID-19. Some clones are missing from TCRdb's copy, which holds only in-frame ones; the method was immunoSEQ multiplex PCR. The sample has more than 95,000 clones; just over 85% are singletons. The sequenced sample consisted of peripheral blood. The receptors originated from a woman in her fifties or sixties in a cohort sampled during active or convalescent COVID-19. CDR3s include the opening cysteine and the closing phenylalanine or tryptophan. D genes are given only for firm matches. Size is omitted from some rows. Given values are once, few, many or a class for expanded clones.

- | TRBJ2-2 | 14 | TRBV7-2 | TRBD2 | CASRLAGEAGELFF | TGTGCCAGCCGACTAGCGGGGGAAGCCGGGGAGCTGTTTTTT
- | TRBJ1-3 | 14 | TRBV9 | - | CASSQVSSGNTIYF | TGTGCCAGCAGCCAGGTTTCCTCTGGAAACACCATATATTTT
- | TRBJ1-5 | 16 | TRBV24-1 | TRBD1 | CATSDSSGDRVKPQHF | TGTGCCACCAGTGATTCCTCGGGGGACAGGGTAAAGCCCCAGCATTTT
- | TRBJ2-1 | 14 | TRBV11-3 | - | CASKRRGGLGEQFF | TGTGCCAGCAAGAGGCGGGGTGGGCTTGGTGAGCAGTTCTTC
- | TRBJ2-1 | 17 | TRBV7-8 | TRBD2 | CASRPVLAGGTGNEQFF | TGTGCCAGCAGACCAGTACTAGCGGGGGGGACAGGCAATGAGCAGTTCTTC
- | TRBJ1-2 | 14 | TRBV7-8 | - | CASSLGLLDYGYTF | TGTGCCAGCAGCTTAGGGTTGCTAGACTATGGCTACACCTTC
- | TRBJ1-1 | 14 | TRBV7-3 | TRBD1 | CASSPGTGVTEAFF | TGTGCCAGCAGCCCAGGGACAGGGGTGACTGAAGCTTTCTTT
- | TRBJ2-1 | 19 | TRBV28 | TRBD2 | CASSFRDRGTSGRASEQFF | TGTGCCAGCAGTTTCCGGGACAGGGGAACTAGCGGGAGGGCCTCTGAGCAGTTCTTC
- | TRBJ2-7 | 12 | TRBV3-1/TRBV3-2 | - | CASSQGNGGQYF | TGTGCCAGCAGCCAAGGAAACGGCGGGCAGTACTTC
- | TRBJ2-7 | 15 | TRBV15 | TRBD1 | CATSKGTAESLEQYF | TGTGCCACCAGCAAAGGGACAGCGGAATCCCTCGAGCAGTACTTC
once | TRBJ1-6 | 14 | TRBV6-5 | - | CASSREPRNSPLHF | TGTGCCAGCAGTCGGGAACCCCGTAATTCACCCCTCCACTTT
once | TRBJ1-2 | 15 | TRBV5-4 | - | CASSLDRGFNYGYTF | TGTGCCAGCAGCTTGGATCGGGGGTTTAACTATGGCTACACCTTC
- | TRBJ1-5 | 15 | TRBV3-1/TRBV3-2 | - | CASSQRGNSNQPQHF | TGTGCCAGCAGCCAACGGGGGAATAGCAATCAGCCCCAGCATTTT
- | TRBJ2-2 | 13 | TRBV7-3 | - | CASSLGATGELFF | TGTGCCAGCAGCTTAGGGGCGACCGGGGAGCTGTTTTTT
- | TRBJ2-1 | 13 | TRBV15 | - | CASSRRVGGERFF | TGTGCCTCTTCCAGGAGGGTAGGCGGGGAACGGTTCTTC
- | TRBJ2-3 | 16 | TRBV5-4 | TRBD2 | CASSQGLAGGTDTQYF | TGTGCCAGCAGCCAGGGACTAGCGGGGGGGACAGATACGCAGTATTTT
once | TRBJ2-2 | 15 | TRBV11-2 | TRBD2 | CASSASSGRTGELFF | TGTGCCAGCAGCGCTTCTAGCGGGAGGACGGGGGAGCTGTTTTTT
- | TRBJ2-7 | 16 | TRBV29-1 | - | CSVKDNPDTPIYEQYF | TGCAGCGTTAAAGATAATCCGGACACACCGATTTACGAGCAGTACTTC
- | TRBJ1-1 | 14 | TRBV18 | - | CASSPLPGKLEAFF | TGTGCCAGCTCCCCTCTTCCGGGGAAATTGGAAGCTTTCTTT
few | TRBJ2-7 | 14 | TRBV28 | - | CASSETGATYEQYF | TGTGCCAGCAGCGAGACAGGCGCTACCTACGAGCAGTACTTC
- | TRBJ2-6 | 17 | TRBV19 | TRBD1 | CASSPDNRDRDNNVLTF | TGTGCCAGTAGTCCCGATAACCGGGACAGAGACAATAACGTCCTGACTTTC
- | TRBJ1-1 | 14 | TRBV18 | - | CASSRNREWTEAFF | TGTGCCAGCTCACGAAACAGGGAATGGACTGAAGCTTTCTTT
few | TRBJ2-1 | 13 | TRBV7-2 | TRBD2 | CASSHSGHNEQFF | TGTGCCAGCAGCCATAGCGGGCACAATGAGCAGTTCTTC
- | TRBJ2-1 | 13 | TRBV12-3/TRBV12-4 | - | CASSLGLLNEQFF | TGTGCCAGCAGTTTAGGACTTTTAAATGAGCAGTTCTTC
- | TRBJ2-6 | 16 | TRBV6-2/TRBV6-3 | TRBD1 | CASSRDSHSGANVLTF | TGTGCCAGCAGCCGGGACAGCCACTCTGGGGCCAACGTCCTGACTTTC
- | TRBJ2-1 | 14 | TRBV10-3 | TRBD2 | CAIRSGSPYNEQFF | TGTGCCATCAGGAGCGGGAGCCCCTACAATGAGCAGTTCTTC
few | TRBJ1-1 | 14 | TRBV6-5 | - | CASSSRAPNTEAFF | TGTGCCAGCAGTTCGAGGGCCCCGAACACTGAAGCTTTCTTT
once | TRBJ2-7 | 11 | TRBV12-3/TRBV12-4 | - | CASQQGSEQYF | TGTGCCAGCCAACAAGGGAGCGAGCAGTACTTC
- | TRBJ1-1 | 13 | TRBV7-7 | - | CASSFEQNTEAFF | TGTGCTAGCAGCTTCGAACAGAACACTGAAGCTTTCTTT
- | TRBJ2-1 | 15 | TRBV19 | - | CASKGGSRSHNEQFF | TGTGCCAGTAAAGGAGGGTCGAGGAGTCATAATGAGCAGTTCTTC
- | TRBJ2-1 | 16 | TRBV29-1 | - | CSAGSGVVNYYNEQFF | TGCAGCGCCGGATCGGGGGTAGTCAATTACTACAATGAGCAGTTCTTC
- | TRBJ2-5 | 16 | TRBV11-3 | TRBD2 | CASSLRSGGATETQYF | TGTGCCAGCAGCTTAAGAAGCGGGGGGGCCACAGAGACCCAGTACTTC
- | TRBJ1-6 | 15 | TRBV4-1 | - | CASSQAVGVISPLHF | TGCGCCAGCAGCCAAGCCGTCGGGGTAATTTCACCCCTCCACTTT
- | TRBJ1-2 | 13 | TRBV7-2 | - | CASSSTGSYGYTF | TGTGCCAGCAGCTCCACAGGTTCCTATGGCTACACCTTC